These 31 T cell receptor beta chains were all obtained from the same sample, sequenced in a study of blood T cell repertoires in COVID-19. Generated by immunoSEQ multiplex PCR, the TCRdb table keeps only in-frame clones and is missing some. The sample records about 400,000 clones, about 90% being singletons. The sample consisted of PBMCs or T cells enriched from blood (not recorded which). Receptors originate from a woman aged 25 to 39 who had recovered from COVID-19.

This clone was seen only once. J is TRBJ2-7 and V is TRBV5-1; 9 nucleotides agree with TRBD1. Germline CDR1 reads SGHRS; CDR2 reads YFSETQ. V lost 4 bases and J lost 5; bases outside the gene matches: 13. CDR3 length equals 16 residues. DNA for the CDR3: TGCGCCAGCAGCCCGGGTTTCCGGGACAGGGAAGACGAGCAGTACTTC. Its translation: CASSPGFRDREDEQYF.

Comments on this clone: With a much larger clone just one base away, this may be a read error. Distinct nucleotide sequences in the sample also encode this CDR3. The V and J genes are TRBV5-1 and TRBJ1-1; the D gene is possibly TRBD1 (5 bases). V was trimmed by 1 base and J by 1 base, leaving 5 bases between them. CDR3 length equals 13 residues. CDR1 and CDR2 (germline): SGHRS, YFSETQ. The CDR3 DNA is TGCGCCAGCAGCTTGAGGGGGAACACTGAAGCTTTCTTT. The encoded protein is CASSLRGNTEAFF.

V usage is TRBV5-1 and J usage is TRBJ1-1; 9 positions agree with TRBD1. CDR3 length: 13 residues. The ends lost 0 bases at V and 9 bases at J; junction bases unmatched: 3. From germline, CDR1 is SGHRS and CDR2 YFSETQ. This CDR3 is CASSLVDRGQAFF. CDR3 nucleotide sequence: TGCGCCAGCAGCTTGGTGGACAGGGGCCAAGCTTTCTTT.

The V and J genes are TRBV18 and TRBJ1-5; TRBD1 aligns across 12 bases. CDR1 is KGHSH, CDR2 LQKENI, per germline. After removal of 6 bases from V and 7 bases from J, the junction contained 16 bases not matched to a gene. The CDR3 has 18 amino acids. The CDR3 sequence is CASSPSFGTGGAGQPQHF. The CDR3 DNA reads TGTGCCAGCTCCCCTAGCTTCGGGACAGGGGGCGCGGGGCAGCCCCAGCATTTT.

The chain carries TRBV12-5 and TRBJ1-3, with unresolved D. The CDR3 consists of 16 residues. CDR1 and CDR2 (germline): LGHNT, FRNRAP. Trimming stripped 1 base from V and 3 bases from J, with 13 bases between. The CDR3 loop is CASGLAGISGGNTIYF. CDR3 DNA sequence: TGTGCTAGTGGTTTGGCGGGGATCAGCGGTGGAAACACCATATATTTT.

The J gene is TRBJ1-5, the V gene TRBV6-5, with D possibly TRBD1 on 6 matching bases. V was cut by 5 bases and J by 10 bases, with 15 bases left in between. Germline CDR1 reads MNHEY; CDR2 reads SVGAGI. CDR3 length equals 13 residues. The CDR3 region has the DNA TGTGCCAGCAGTAAACAGGGTTCCGGACCCCAGCATTTT. Its protein product is CASSKQGSGPQHF.

Only one count was recorded for this clone. This sequence joins TRBV10-3 and TRBJ2-5; perhaps TRBD1 as D (6 bases). CDR1 is ENHRY, CDR2 SYGVKD, per germline. The V gene lost 10 bases and the J gene lost 2 bases, with 11 bases spanning the gap. The CDR3 extends over 12 amino acids. CDR3 sequence (DNA): TGTGCCACAAACAGGGATCAAGAGACCCAGTACTTC. Translated, it gives CATNRDQETQYF.

The chain is built from TRBV19 and TRBJ2-3, with 10 bases identical to TRBD1. Trimming removed 7 bases from V and 5 bases from J; junction bases left unmatched: 9. The CDR3 loop spans 15 amino acids. Germline V gives CDR1 LNHDA, CDR2 SQIVND (reference sequence). This CDR3 reads CASNSGGQGQDTQYF. The CDR3 coding sequence is TGTGCCAGTAATTCTGGGGGACAGGGGCAAGATACGCAGTATTTT.

CDR3 sequence reads: CASSSTPPRPRGNEQFF. The CDR3 coding sequence is TGTGCCAGCAGCTCGACCCCCCCGCGGCCACGGGGTAATGAGCAGTTCTTC. The chain is built from TRBV11-2 and TRBJ2-1; D possibly corresponds to TRBD2 (5 bases). Germline CDR1 is SGHAT and CDR2 is FQNNGV. Trimming pared 4 bases from V and 7 bases from J, leaving 23 bases between. The CDR3 spans 17 residues.

This rearrangement joins TRBV27 to TRBJ2-7, with 7 bases aligning to TRBD2. The CDR3 spans 12 residues. V was pared by 7 bases and J by 7 bases, with 7 bases of the junction left unmatched. From germline, CDR1 is MNHEY and CDR2 SMNVEV (reference sequence). Written as DNA, the CDR3 is TGTGCCAGCATGGGGACTACTTATGAGCAGTACTTC. Protein product: CASMGTTYEQYF.

The J gene is TRBJ1-4, the V gene TRBV28; 12 bases align to TRBD1. V lost 5 bases and J lost 7; bases outside the gene matches: 8. The CDR3 length is 16 residues. Germline CDR1 is MDHEN and CDR2 is SYDVKM. CDR3 nucleotide sequence: TGTGCCAGCAGTATAGCAGCGGGACAGGGGGCTGAAAAACTGTTTTTT. It translates to CASSIAAGQGAEKLFF. The entire variable domain, with the rest obtained from reference TRBV28 and TRBJ1-4, is as follows: DVKVTQSSRYLVKRTGEKVFLECVQDMDHENMFWYRQDPGLGLRLIYFSYDVKMKEKGDIPEGYSVSREKKERFSLILESASTNQTSMYLCASSIAAGQGAEKLFFGSGTQLSVL.

The chain has TRBV3-1 (or the pseudogene TRBV3-2) and TRBJ1-1; perhaps TRBD1 as D (6 bases). Per the germline V gene, CDR1 is LGHDT and CDR2 is YNNKEL (reference sequence). The V gene lost 4 bases and the J gene lost 3 bases, with 12 bases spanning the gap. The CDR3 sequence is 14 residues long. The CDR3 DNA is TGTGCCAGCAGCCGCAATTCAGGGGACACTGAAGCTTTCTTT. Its protein is CASSRNSGDTEAFF.

The chain combines TRBV3-1 (or the pseudogene TRBV3-2) with TRBJ1-2; perhaps TRBD1 as D (5 bases). The CDR3 loop spans 14 amino acids. The V end was cut by 2 bases, the J end by 9 bases, with 16 bases between. Germline CDR1 reads LGHDT; CDR2 reads YNNKEL (reference sequence). CDR3: CASSQRDSGGSYTF. The DNA for the CDR3 is TGTGCCAGCAGCCAACGGGACTCCGGAGGTAGCTACACCTTC.

The chain employs TRBV6-5 and TRBJ2-7; D is unclear. Looked up from germline, CDR1 is MNHEY and CDR2 is SVGAGI. With 2 bases removed from V and 0 bases from J, the gap between germline ends came to 11 bases. This CDR3 spans 15 amino acids. CDR3 bases: TGTGCCAGCAGTTACCTCCCGAGAGCCTCCTACGAGCAGTACTTC. This translates into CASSYLPRASYEQYF.

The chain couples TRBV27 to TRBJ2-7, with 7 bases identical to TRBD1. Looked up from germline, CDR1 is MNHEY and CDR2 is SMNVEV (reference sequence). V lost 0 bases to trimming and J lost 0 bases; unmatched junction nucleotides: 8. This CDR3 comprises 17 residues. The CDR3 protein is CASSLSAGGHLSYEQYF. In DNA, the CDR3 is TGTGCCAGCAGTTTATCGGCAGGGGGACACCTCTCCTACGAGCAGTACTTC.

The chain employs TRBV27 and TRBJ1-2; a possible D gene is TRBD1 (5 bases). With 6 bases removed from V and 2 bases from J, the gap between germline ends came to 16 bases. This CDR3 has 15 residues. Germline assignment: CDR1 MNHEY and CDR2 SMNVEV (reference sequence). The CDR3 DNA reads TGTGCCAGCAGACGCCTCGGGGGGGAAAACTATGGCTACACCTTC. Protein: CASRRLGGENYGYTF.

The CDR3 here is CASSLSSGHIAPEQFF. The DNA of the CDR3 is TGTGCCAGCAGTTTATCGTCGGGACATATAGCTCCTGAGCAGTTCTTC. The V gene is TRBV27, the J gene TRBJ2-1; D is perhaps TRBD1 (6 bases). The ends were cut back, 0 bases at V and 9 bases at J, with 18 bases in the middle. Germline-derived CDR1 and CDR2 are MNHEY and SMNVEV (reference sequence). This CDR3 contains 16 residues.

The chain uses TRBV13 and TRBJ2-3; the match to TRBD2 covers 8 bases. Trimming cost V 6 bases and J 2 bases; bases outside gene matches: 16. This CDR3 is 18 amino acids long. The germline CDR1 and CDR2 sequences are PRHDT and FYEKMQ (reference sequence). DNA of the CDR3: TGTGCCAGCAGGTCGGCTAGCGGGTTGGAGGGAATCACAGATACGCAGTATTTT. Its protein is CASRSASGLEGITDTQYF.

V and J are TRBV6-1 and TRBJ1-1, with D unresolved. Between the trimmed V and J ends, which lost 1 base and 5 bases, there was a span of 8 bases. Germline-derived CDR1 and CDR2 are MNHNS and SASEGT. The CDR3 spans 13 residues. CDR3 sequence (DNA): TGTGCCAGCAGTGAAGGGGGAGGGACTGAAGCTTTCTTT. Its translation: CASSEGGGTEAFF.

This chain connects TRBV5-4 to TRBJ2-1, with a weak D call TRBD2 (5 bases). The CDR3 runs 14 residues. Germline CDR1 is SGHNT and CDR2 is YYREEE (reference sequence). With 0 bases removed from V and 8 bases from J, the gap between germline ends came to 12 bases. The CDR3 DNA follows: TGTGCCAGCAGCTTGGGTGCGCTAGCCTATGAGCAGTTCTTC. Amino acids: CASSLGALAYEQFF.

This clone came up a few times. This chain joins TRBV7-8 and TRBJ1-3; 10 positions agree with TRBD1. J gave up 2 bases and V 5 bases, and 9 bases lay outside the gene matches. The CDR3 covers 17 residues. Germline assignment: CDR1 SGHVS and CDR2 FQNEAQ. In DNA form, the CDR3 reads TGTGCCAGCAGCCCGGGACAGGGGCCAGCGGCTGGAAACACCATATATTTT. Its protein is CASSPGQGPAAGNTIYF.

The V and J genes are TRBV6-5 and TRBJ2-4; tentative D call: TRBD1 (6 bases). CDR1 and CDR2 from the germline V gene are MNHEY and SVGAGI. Trimming took off 6 bases at V and 5 bases at J, with 14 bases between the two ends. The CDR3 consists of 14 residues. The CDR3 coding sequence is TGTGCCAGCAGCCAGCAAGGGGGTGAAAACATTCAGTACTTC. Amino acid sequence: CASSQQGGENIQYF.

The chain has TRBV28 and TRBJ1-2, with 7 nucleotides matching TRBD1. Germline V gene sequence: CDR1 MDHEN, CDR2 SYDVKM. Germline trimming cut 4 bases from V and 5 bases from J; bases unmatched to any gene: 7. The CDR3 has 14 residues. The CDR3 protein is CASSSGDRAYGYTF. The CDR3 nucleotides read TGTGCCAGCAGTTCGGGAGACAGGGCTTATGGCTACACCTTC.

This sequence joins TRBV27 and TRBJ1-4; no reliable D call. Germline values: CDR1 MNHEY, CDR2 SMNVEV (reference sequence). The CDR3 contains 14 residues. V was trimmed by 8 bases and J by 0 bases, leaving 10 bases between them. The CDR3 sequence is CASGYIATNEKLFF. The DNA for the CDR3 is TGTGCCAGCGGTTACATTGCAACTAATGAAAAACTGTTTTTT.

V gene TRBV23-1 combines with J gene TRBJ1-5; no clear D gene. TRBV23-1 is designated an ORF whose function remains uncertain. The length of the CDR3 is 16 residues. V was shortened by 6 bases and J by 0 bases, with 15 bases between the two germline ends. The CDR3 is CASRRRKNYSNQPQHF. Written as DNA, the CDR3 is TGCGCCAGCAGACGACGGAAAAACTATAGCAATCAGCCCCAGCATTTT.

This rearrangement joins TRBV30 to TRBJ2-3; 9 bases agree with TRBD2. This CDR3 has 15 residues. The J segment lost 2 bases and the V segment lost 1 base, leaving 4 bases of the junction unmatched. Germline values: CDR1 GTSNPN, CDR2 SVGIG (reference sequence). CDR3 sequence reads: CAWSGSGGPTDTQYF. DNA for the CDR3: TGTGCCTGGAGTGGCAGCGGGGGGCCCACAGATACGCAGTATTTT. The full variable domain, completed using reference TRBV30 and TRBJ2-3, is SQTIHQWPATLVQPVGSPLSLECTVEGTSNPNLYWYRQAAGRGLQLLFYSVGIGQISSEVPQNLSASRPQDRQFILSSKKLLLSDSGFYLCAWSGSGGPTDTQYFGPGTRLTVL.

V usage is TRBV28 and J usage is TRBJ1-5, with TRBD1 matching 8 bases. Germline CDR1 and CDR2: MDHEN and SYDVKM. This CDR3 has 17 amino acids. The ends lost 5 bases at V and 0 bases at J; junction bases unmatched: 9. The CDR3 DNA follows: TGTGCCAGCAGTACCTGGACAGGGACGAGTAGCAATCAGCCCCAGCATTTT. Protein sequence: CASSTWTGTSSNQPQHF.

The chain recombines TRBV28 with TRBJ1-1, with D maybe TRBD1 (5 bases). The CDR3 extends over 13 amino acids. V was shortened by 6 bases and J by 0 bases, with 8 bases between the two germline ends. Germline CDR1 is MDHEN and CDR2 is SYDVKM. The CDR3 nucleotides are TGTGCCAGCAGGACGGACATGAACACTGAAGCTTTCTTT. This translates into CASRTDMNTEAFF. Supplemented by reference TRBV28 and TRBJ1-1, the full variable domain reads DVKVTQSSRYLVKRTGEKVFLECVQDMDHENMFWYRQDPGLGLRLIYFSYDVKMKEKGDIPEGYSVSREKKERFSLILESASTNQTSMYLCASRTDMNTEAFFGQGTRLTVV.

The V and J genes are TRBV5-6 and TRBJ2-7, with 8 positions matching TRBD1. This CDR3 has 14 amino acids. Germline V gene data show CDR1 as SGHDT and CDR2 as YYEEEE. The trim removed 5 bases at V and 1 base at J, leaving 5 bases unmatched. The CDR3 loop reads CASSATGASYEQYF. CDR3 DNA: TGTGCCAGCAGTGCGACAGGGGCTTCCTACGAGCAGTACTTC.

The chain carries TRBV2 and TRBJ1-4; weak D call: TRBD1 (5 bases). Trimming removed 3 bases at V and 3 bases at J, with 5 bases between. This CDR3 comprises 13 residues. The germline V gene has CDR1 SNHLY and CDR2 FYNNEI. CDR3 DNA: TGTGCCAGCAGTGAGACAGCTAATGAAAAACTGTTTTTT. Translating gives CASSETANEKLFF.

The CDR3 nucleotides are TGTGCCAGCAGTCGGGGACTCCAGATCGGGCAGTACTTC. Translation: CASSRGLQIGQYF. The chain is built from TRBV2 and TRBJ2-7; D is perhaps TRBD2 (6 bases). CDR1 is SNHLY, CDR2 FYNNEI, per germline. V dropped 5 bases and J dropped 9 bases, with 17 bases sitting between them. The CDR3 length is 13 residues.